These 18 T cell receptor beta chains were sequenced from one sample in a study of cytomegalovirus exposure and HLA in healthy donors. The primer mix had 60 Vbeta and 13 Jbeta primers. The assay was immunoSEQ multiplex PCR, and TCRdb's table has in-frame clones only and misses some. Of 100,000 or so clones in the sample, around three quarters were seen once. Material for sequencing was PBMCs. These receptors all stem from a man aged 25 to 45 in good health and CMV-seronegative.

The chain carries TRBV28 and TRBJ2-7, with D tentatively TRBD1 (6 bases). Germline V gene sequence: CDR1 MDHEN, CDR2 SYDVKM. Trimming removed 2 bases at V and 5 bases at J, with 16 bases between. This CDR3 region has 15 residues. CDR3 amino acids: CASSLKTGPPNEQYF. CDR3 nucleotides: TGTGCCAGCAGTTTAAAAACAGGGCCCCCCAACGAGCAGTACTTC.

The V and J genes are TRBV5-6 and TRBJ1-1; a weak D match, TRBD1 (5 bases). The CDR3 sequence is 16 residues long. Germline CDR1 is SGHDT and CDR2 is YYEEEE. V lost 3 bases and J 5 bases, leaving 20 bases between the germline ends. The DNA of the CDR3 is TGTGCCAGCAGCTCATCCCTACACCGGGGGTTGACTGAAGCTTTCTTT. It specifies CASSSSLHRGLTEAFF.

The V gene is TRBV28, the J gene TRBJ1-2; TRBD1 agrees at 7 bases. The CDR3 totals 15 residues. J lost 4 bases, V lost 3 bases, and 8 bases had no gene match. Germline V gene lookup returns CDR1 MDHEN and CDR2 SYDVKM. CDR3 coding DNA: TGTGCCAGCAGTTTTCCGACAGGGAGTGGCTATGGCTACACCTTC. Its translation is CASSFPTGSGYGYTF.

The chain uses TRBV28 and TRBJ1-1, with D hard to call. Trimming left V 5 bases short and J 8 bases short, with 12 bases between. The CDR3 length is 12 residues. The germline CDR1 and CDR2 sequences are MDHEN and SYDVKM. For the CDR3, the DNA is TGTGCCAGCAGTCCGAGCGGCTGGGAAGCTTTCTTT. This sequence encodes CASSPSGWEAFF.

CDR3 in DNA: TGCGCCAGCAGCGGGCTCTCCTACAATGAGCAGTTCTTC. Its protein is CASSGLSYNEQFF. The rearrangement joins TRBV5-1 to TRBJ2-1; D unclear. The CDR3 loop spans 13 amino acids. Germline V gene data show CDR1 as SGHRS and CDR2 as YFSETQ. The germline V and J ends were trimmed by 4 bases and 0 bases, with 5 bases remaining between them.

V gene TRBV5-4 combines with J gene TRBJ1-1, with D perhaps TRBD1 (6 bases). CDR1 is SGHNT and CDR2 is YYREEE in the germline V gene (reference sequence). Trimming cost V 4 bases and J 1 base, with 11 bases left between them. This CDR3 is built from 14 residues. Written as DNA, the CDR3 is TGTGCCAGCAGCCCACAGGGTCAGAACACTGAAGCTTTCTTT. It translates to CASSPQGQNTEAFF.

The J gene is TRBJ1-5, the V gene TRBV7-9; 8 bases fit TRBD1. This CDR3 is built from 15 residues. The germline V gene has CDR1 SEHNR and CDR2 FQNEAQ (reference sequence). The V segment lost 5 bases and the J segment 1 base; nucleotides outside the gene matches: 4. The CDR3 nucleotides are TGTGCCAGCAGCCCAGACAGGGGCAGCAATCAGCCCCAGCATTTT. Protein sequence: CASSPDRGSNQPQHF.

V usage is TRBV5-4 and J usage is TRBJ2-3, with 9 bases lining up with TRBD2. CDR1 and CDR2 from the germline V gene are SGHNT and YYREEE (reference sequence). The CDR3 runs to 16 residues. J gave up 2 bases and V 2 bases, and 6 bases lay outside the gene matches. CDR3 DNA sequence: TGTGCCAGCAGCTTTTGGCGGGGGGGCCACACAGATACGCAGTATTTT. Its translation is CASSFWRGGHTDTQYF. Full variable domain (outside the CDR3, taken from reference TRBV5-4 and TRBJ2-3): ETGVTQSPTHLIKTRGQQVTLRCSSQSGHNTVSWYQQALGQGPQFIFQYYREEENGRGNFPPRFSGLQFPNYSSELNVNALELDDSALYLCASSFWRGGHTDTQYFGPGTRLTVL.

V is TRBV19 and J is TRBJ1-5; unclear D gene. Trimming removed 3 bases from V and 2 bases from J, with 14 bases in between. CDR3 length: 16 amino acids. Germline values: CDR1 LNHDA, CDR2 SQIVND (reference sequence). The CDR3 nucleotides read TGTGCCAGTAGTATCCAGAGGGAGATGGGCAATCAGCCCCAGCATTTT. Its protein product is CASSIQREMGNQPQHF. Looking up the rest from reference TRBV19 and TRBJ1-5 gives the full variable domain: DGGITQSPKYLFRKEGQNVTLSCEQNLNHDAMYWYRQDPGQGLRLIYYSQIVNDFQKGDIAEGYSVSREKKESFPLTVTSAQKNPTAFYLCASSIQREMGNQPQHFGDGTRLSIL.

The chain links TRBV27 to TRBJ1-5, with TRBD1 as a possible D gene (6 bases). Germline values: CDR1 MNHEY, CDR2 SMNVEV (reference sequence). The CDR3 spans 13 residues. V was shortened by 4 bases and J by 4 bases, with 8 bases between the two germline ends. In DNA, the CDR3 is TGTGCCAGCAGTTACAGGGATAATCAGCCCCAGCATTTT. Translated: CASSYRDNQPQHF.

V usage is TRBV20-1 and J usage is TRBJ2-7; the D gene is possibly TRBD1 (6 bases). Trimming shortened V by 3 bases and J by 11 bases, and 14 bases separated the two germline ends. This CDR3 is built from 11 residues. Per the germline V gene, CDR1 is DFQATT and CDR2 is SNEGSKA (reference sequence). The CDR3 DNA reads as TGCAGTGCTAGTTCTCCGGGACAAGAGTACTTC. This sequence encodes CSASSPGQEYF.

This chain joins TRBV14 and TRBJ2-2, with 11 bases lining up with TRBD1. After removal of 6 bases from V and 5 bases from J, the junction contained 5 bases not matched to a gene. There are 15 residues in the CDR3. From germline, CDR1 is SGHDN and CDR2 FVKESK. This CDR3 reads CASRRTGGRTGELFF. The DNA of the CDR3 is TGTGCCAGCAGGAGGACAGGGGGCAGAACCGGGGAGCTGTTTTTT.

The chain joins TRBV6-5 to TRBJ1-2; D may be TRBD1 (5 bases). V lost 7 bases to trimming and J lost 4 bases, with 13 bases between them. Germline V gene sequence: CDR1 MNHEY, CDR2 SVGAGI. The CDR3 is 13 amino acids. Here the CDR3 DNA reads TGTGCCAGCACAGGGATTCGGTTCTATGGCTACACCTTC. This translates into CASTGIRFYGYTF.

The chain recombines TRBV4-3 with TRBJ1-2; 10 nucleotides line up with TRBD1. With V trimmed by 0 bases and J by 6 bases, 4 bases remained unmatched. The length of the CDR3 is 15 residues. Germline values: CDR1 LGHNA, CDR2 YSLEER. In nucleotides, the CDR3 is TGCGCCAGCAGCCAAGATGCCGGACAGGGGGATGGCTACACCTTC. Residues: CASSQDAGQGDGYTF.

This clone was counted only a few times. This rearrangement joins TRBV19 to TRBJ1-5, with D maybe TRBD1 (5 bases). The germline V gene has CDR1 LNHDA and CDR2 SQIVND (reference sequence). V dropped 4 bases and J dropped 7 bases, with 11 bases sitting between them. The CDR3 is 13 amino acids. The CDR3, as DNA: TGTGCCAGTAGTACTCAGGGAAGACAGCCCCAGCATTTT. Translated, it gives CASSTQGRQPQHF. Supplemented by reference TRBV19 and TRBJ1-5, the full variable domain reads DGGITQSPKYLFRKEGQNVTLSCEQNLNHDAMYWYRQDPGQGLRLIYYSQIVNDFQKGDIAEGYSVSREKKESFPLTVTSAQKNPTAFYLCASSTQGRQPQHFGDGTRLSIL.

This chain uses TRBV7-2 with TRBJ2-3; 8 bases map to TRBD2. J was trimmed by 0 bases and V by 5 bases; bases with no gene match: 10. From germline, CDR1 is SGHTA and CDR2 FQGNSA. The CDR3 runs 17 residues. Here the CDR3 DNA reads TGTGCCAGCAGCCCGGGGGGGGGAATCACTAGCACAGATACGCAGTATTTT. It specifies CASSPGGGITSTDTQYF.

This clone was counted only a few times. The rearrangement links TRBV7-6 to TRBJ2-3; TRBD2 might be the D (6 bases). The CDR3 is made up of 15 amino acids. Trimming cost V 5 bases and J 10 bases, with 22 bases left between them. Germline-derived CDR1 and CDR2 are SGHVS and FNYEAQ. The CDR3 spells CASSPGRLTRRAQYF. The DNA for the CDR3 is TGTGCCAGCAGCCCCGGACGATTGACTAGACGGGCGCAGTATTTT.

V and J are TRBV13 and TRBJ2-1; 10 bases map to TRBD1. Losses at the gene ends were 5 bases for V and 8 bases for J; bases not matched to a gene: 15. CDR3 length: 17 amino acids. Germline V gene sequence: CDR1 PRHDT, CDR2 FYEKMQ (reference sequence). In nucleotides, the CDR3 is TGTGCCAGCAGCCTCAACCCCTCGACAGGGGGCGACGATGAGCAGTTCTTC. This gives the protein CASSLNPSTGGDDEQFF.